This TCR beta chain was found in a study of human T cells and chemical hapten exposure. In the study overall: Throughout a study of about 6 months, patients underwent weekly scalp administration of diphenylcyclopropenone doses.

Study-wide points: Relative to control repertoires, expanded TCRs gave rise to significantly more large CDR3 similarity clusters.

This clonotype has a handful of counts. Its antigen is undetermined. The CDR3 runs to 14 residues. Germline loops: CDR1 LGHDT, CDR2 YNNKEL (reference sequence). V was trimmed by 7 bases and J by 8 bases, leaving 17 bases between them. Individual cDNA molecules (in the library) carried attached unique molecular identifiers. TCRdb used MiXCR to reprocess the RACE reads, holding one entry per CDR3 protein. The sample lists roughly 380,000 distinct CDR3 sequences; approximately 5.1% were seen once. The time point is: pre-sensitization, week 0. Indicated treatment: therapeutic diphenylcyclopropenone sensitization with weekly scalp DPC. At every patch-test visit, blood was drawn before the patch test was applied.

The gene calls are TRBV3-1 and TRBJ1-4; D may be TRBD1 (5 bases). Here the sequenced sample was whole blood, taken in connection with sensitization to the hapten diphenylcyclopropenone (DPC). The receptor comes from a woman aged 50 to 60 with alopecia areata. Some clones in this sample may be carry-over from other donors' samples. The CDR3 loop is CASKAGIGVEKLFF. CDR3 DNA: TGTGCCAGCAAAGCAGGGATCGGGGTAGAAAAACTGTTTTTT.